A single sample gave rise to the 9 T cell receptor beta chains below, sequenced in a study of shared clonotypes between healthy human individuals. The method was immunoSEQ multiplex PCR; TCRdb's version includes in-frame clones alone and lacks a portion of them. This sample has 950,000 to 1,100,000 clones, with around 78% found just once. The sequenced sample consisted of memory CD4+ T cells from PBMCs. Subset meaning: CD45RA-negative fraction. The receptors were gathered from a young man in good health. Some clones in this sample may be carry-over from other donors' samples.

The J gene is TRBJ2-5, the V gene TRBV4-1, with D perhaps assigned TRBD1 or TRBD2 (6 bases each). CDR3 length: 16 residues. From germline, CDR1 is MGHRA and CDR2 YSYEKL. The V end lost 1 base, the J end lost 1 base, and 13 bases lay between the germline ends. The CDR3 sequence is CASSQGGAAGQETQYF. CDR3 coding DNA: TGCGCCAGCAGCCAAGGGGGGGCAGCGGGCCAAGAGACCCAGTACTTC.

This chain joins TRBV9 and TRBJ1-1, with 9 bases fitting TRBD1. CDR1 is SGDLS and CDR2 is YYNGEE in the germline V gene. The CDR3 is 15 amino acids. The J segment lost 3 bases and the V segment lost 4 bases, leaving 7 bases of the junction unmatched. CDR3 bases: TGTGCCAGCAGCCCTTCCGGGACAGGGTACACTGAAGCTTTCTTT. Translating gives CASSPSGTGYTEAFF.

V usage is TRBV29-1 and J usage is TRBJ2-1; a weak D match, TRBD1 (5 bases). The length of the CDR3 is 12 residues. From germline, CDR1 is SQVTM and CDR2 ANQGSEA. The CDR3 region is CRATLRENEQFF. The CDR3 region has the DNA TGCAGGGCCACTCTCAGGGAAAATGAGCAGTTCTTC.

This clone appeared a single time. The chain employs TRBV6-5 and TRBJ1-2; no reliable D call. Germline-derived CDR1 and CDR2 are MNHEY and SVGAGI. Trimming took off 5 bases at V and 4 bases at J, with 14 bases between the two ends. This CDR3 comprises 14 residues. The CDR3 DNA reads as TGTGCCAGCAGTCCCGACCGGGATGGCTATGGCTACACCTTC. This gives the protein CASSPDRDGYGYTF.

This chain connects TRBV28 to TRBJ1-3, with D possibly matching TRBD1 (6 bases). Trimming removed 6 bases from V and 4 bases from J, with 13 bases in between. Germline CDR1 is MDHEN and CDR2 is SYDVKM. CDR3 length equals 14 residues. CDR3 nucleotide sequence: TGTGCCAGCAGAAGATGGGGGGCAGGAAACACCATATATTTT. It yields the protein CASRRWGAGNTIYF.

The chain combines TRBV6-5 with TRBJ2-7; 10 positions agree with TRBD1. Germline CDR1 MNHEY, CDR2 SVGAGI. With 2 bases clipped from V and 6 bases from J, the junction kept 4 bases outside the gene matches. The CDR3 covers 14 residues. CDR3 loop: CASSYDRGRGEQYF. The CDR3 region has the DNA TGTGCCAGCAGTTACGACAGGGGGCGCGGCGAGCAGTACTTC.

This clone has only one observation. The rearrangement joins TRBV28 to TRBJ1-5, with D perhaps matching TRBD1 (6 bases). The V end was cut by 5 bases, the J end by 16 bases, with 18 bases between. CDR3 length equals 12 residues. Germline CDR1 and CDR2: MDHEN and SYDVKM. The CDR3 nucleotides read TGTGCCAGCAGTCCCCCCCGACAGGCCGTACATTTT. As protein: CASSPPRQAVHF.

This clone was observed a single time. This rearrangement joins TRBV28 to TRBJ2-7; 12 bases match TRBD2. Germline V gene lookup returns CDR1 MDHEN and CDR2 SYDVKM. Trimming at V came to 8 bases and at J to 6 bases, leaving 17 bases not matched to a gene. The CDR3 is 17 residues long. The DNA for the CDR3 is TGTGCCAGCCGCCCCCTGCTAGCGGGAGGGCGGGCTATCGAGCAGTACTTC. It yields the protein CASRPLLAGGRAIEQYF.

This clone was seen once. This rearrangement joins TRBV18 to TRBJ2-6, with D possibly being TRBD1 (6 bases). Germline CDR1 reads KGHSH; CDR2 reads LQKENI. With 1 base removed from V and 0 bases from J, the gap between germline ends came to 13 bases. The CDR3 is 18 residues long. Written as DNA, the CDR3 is TGTGCCAGCTCACCACTGGGGGCGGCTACCTCTGGGGCCAACGTCCTGACTTTC. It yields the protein CASSPLGAATSGANVLTF.